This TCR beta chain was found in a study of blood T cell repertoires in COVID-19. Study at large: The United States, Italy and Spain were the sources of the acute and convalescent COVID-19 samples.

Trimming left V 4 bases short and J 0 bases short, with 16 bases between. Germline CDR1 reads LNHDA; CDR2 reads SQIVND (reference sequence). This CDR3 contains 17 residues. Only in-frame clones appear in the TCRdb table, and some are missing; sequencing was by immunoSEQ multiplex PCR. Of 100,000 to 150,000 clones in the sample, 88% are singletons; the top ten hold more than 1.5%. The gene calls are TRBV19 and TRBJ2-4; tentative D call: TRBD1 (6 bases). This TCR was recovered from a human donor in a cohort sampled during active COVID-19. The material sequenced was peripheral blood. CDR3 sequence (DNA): TGTGCCAGTAGTACCTTTACAGGGCCAGTAGCCAAAAACATTCAGTACTTC. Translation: CASSTFTGPVAKNIQYF.